The clone carrying this T cell receptor beta chain was recorded a few times. The antigen is undetermined. This entry is derived from a study of early T cells in non-severe SARS-CoV-2 infection. The wider study: Sequenced material consisted of bulk RNA (from unsorted whole blood), and chains were unpaired. General study findings and limits: VDJdb-based matching was biased toward anti-spike CD8 responses and missed private and CD4 specificities.

V lost 5 bases, J lost 3 bases, and 7 bases lay in between. Germline lookup yields CDR1 SGHAT and CDR2 FQNNGV. This CDR3 contains 12 residues. As part of library construction, unique molecular identifiers were attached to individual cDNA molecules. TCRdb reanalysed the 5' RACE reads using MiXCR and keeps one entry per CDR3 protein. The sample yields about 71,000 distinct CDR3 sequences, roughly an eighth seen once. This sequence originates from an adult who was a healthcare worker with PCR-confirmed SARS-CoV-2 infection or an uninfected control (not recorded which). The input for sequencing was whole blood, taken at baseline. V and J are TRBV11-2 and TRBJ2-5; D is unresolved. CDR3: CASSPHEETQYF. The DNA of the CDR3 is TGTGCCAGCAGCCCGCACGAAGAGACCCAGTACTTC.